This T cell receptor (beta chain) appears in the sequencing data of a study of identifying expanded T cells in peripheral blood. No infections or other immune events were documented during collection. Assay used: immunoSEQ multiplex PCR; TCRdb lists only in-frame clones, some missing. The data show fewer than 130,000 clones, around 89% seen once. A word on this clone: The target antigen is unknown.

Overall study results and limits: Over around two and four weeks, about 15 and 18 clones changed, versus around 1.2 between replicates.

The germline gives CDR1 MDHEN, CDR2 SYDVKM. This CDR3 has 14 amino acids. V was clipped by 3 bases and J by 3 bases, with 9 bases between them. This receptor was taken from a person aged 18 to 75 in good health. The rearrangement uses TRBV28 and TRBJ2-1, with unresolved D. Source material: blood. CDR3 DNA sequence: TGTGCCAGCAGTTTCCTGACACTCTACAATGAGCAGTTCTTC. This translates into CASSFLTLYNEQFF.